Reported below is one T cell receptor (beta chain). This clone was picked up one time. There is no known antigen for this receptor. No per-base quality is available; no much larger clone lies one base away. CD4+ T cells from unexposed donors were collected before the COVID-19 pandemic (2011-2018). Naive and memory CD4+ T cells were separated from cryopreserved PBMCs through CD4 enrichment, which was followed by EasySep naive CD4+ T cell enrichment. Leukapheresis product for the unexposed donors was purchased commercially. PBMCs were isolated from leukapheresis product or whole blood by Ficoll-Paque PLUS gradient centrifugation. PBMCs were either used fresh in the expansion assay or cryopreserved at -140 degrees C. The QIAamp Micro DNA Kit was used to extract genomic DNA from the CD4+ T cells. DNA from uncultured naive and memory CD4+ T cells underwent immunoSEQ TCR-beta sequencing at deep resolution. The study's own analysis went as follows. During preprocessing, nonproductive sequences were removed, as were CDR3s that did not start with C, did not end with F or W, or were shorter than 7 amino acids. Cultured and uncultured naive and memory CD4+ repertoires were searched for previously identified spike- and CEF-reactive CDR3s. Pairwise Levenshtein distance, computed with the stringdist R package after three terminal residues were trimmed from each end, was used as the measure of CDR3 homology. TCRdb mirrors the immuneACCESS table, restricted to in-frame sequences. Some clones are absent from its copies; in checked studies, under half trace to an unresolved V gene, and the reason for the others is unknown. The V and J calls and the clone size are those of that table, but D and trimming were determined from the DNA. This sample is represented by roughly 71,000 clones; approximately 87% of them were singletons. 1.5% to 2% of the sample is held by the ten biggest clonotypes.

Spanning cysteine to phenylalanine, the CDR3 consists of 15 amino acids. Here the CDR3 DNA is all that survives: 45 bases in frame from base 1. CDR1 and CDR2 (LNHNV, YYDKDF) derive from the germline V gene (reference sequence). V loses 3 bases at its end and J loses 4 bases; junction bases beyond the gene matches: 2. The source of the sample is a study of CD4 T cells in relation to SARS-CoV-2 and coronaviruses (dated by TCRdb to about 2021). Background on the whole study: HLA restriction was mapped for shared crossreactive spike epitopes using patient-derived lymphoblastoid cell lines. The Adaptive Biotechnologies TCR-sequencing kit was used to sequence samples from a few pre-COVID donors and the naive versus memory experiments, whereas other data were Illumina-based. For other donors in the study, expansion assays were sequenced with a different, Illumina-based TCR-beta assay. The study assessed, at the TCR clonotype level, memory CD4+ T cell crossreactivity between SARS-CoV-2 and common cold coronavirus spike proteins.

Broad study findings and their caveats: Compared with monoreactive clones, crossreactive clones had significantly weaker SARS-CoV-2-driven expansion, a result consistent with antigenic imprinting. Sequencing naive versus memory cells indicated that the assay picks up memory recall responses, not primary responses primed during culture. The study was constrained by small numbers of patients and of tested TCRs. Approximately 60% of donors had memory CD4+ clonotypes that crossrecognized SARS-CoV-2 and at least one common cold coronavirus spike. No donor contributed both pre-pandemic and post-infection samples, which limited tracing the source of pre-existing responses. Because the crossreactivity analysis focused on spike protein, crossreactivity against other viral proteins was not assessed.

This receptor was taken from a human donor in good health. Sequencing was done on a sample of memory CD4+ T cells from PBMCs. What this sample's cell subset or site label stands for: memory (non-naive) CD4+ T cells. This chain is built from TRBV15 and TRBJ1-4, with 10 middle bases fitting TRBD1. The DNA sequence is as follows: TGTGCCACCAGCAGCCGGACAGGGGGTAATGAAAAACTGTTTTTT. Its protein product is CATSSRTGGNEKLFF.